Listed below are T cell receptor beta chains from one sample, sequenced in a study of PD-1 blockade in classical Hodgkin lymphoma. Data came from immunoSEQ multiplex PCR; TCRdb stores just in-frame clones and leaves some out. The data contain 14,000 to 15,000 clones, approximately 82% of them singletons. Sample: peripheral blood mononuclear cells (PBMCs), taken before the second cycle of nivolumab. The source is a human donor with classical Hodgkin lymphoma. Each CDR3 is given with its conserved first and last residue. A D gene is named only where the DNA matches it firmly. Clone size is shown for a subset of rows, as once, few, many or a class of expanded clone.

j_gene,abundance,v_gene,d_gene,CDR3aa,CDR3nt
TRBJ1-6,.,TRBV2,TRBD1,CASSDQGANSPLHF,TGTGCCAGCAGTGACCAGGGGGCAAATTCACCCCTCCACTTT
TRBJ2-2,.,TRBV19,.,CATTPSTGELFF,TGTGCCACCACTCCCAGCACCGGGGAGCTGTTTTTT
TRBJ1-1,.,TRBV9,.,CASSVEQSALGAFF,TGTGCCAGCAGCGTAGAACAGTCCGCGCTCGGAGCTTTCTTT
TRBJ1-5,.,TRBV7-2,.,CASSQDRPQPQHF,TGTGCCAGCAGCCAAGACAGGCCCCAGCCCCAGCATTTT
TRBJ2-3,.,TRBV7-9,.,CASSKNEGNTDTQYF,TGTGCCAGCAGTAAAAACGAGGGGAACACAGATACGCAGTATTTT
TRBJ2-1,.,TRBV10-3,TRBD1,CAIRGTESSYNEQFF,TGTGCCATCAGAGGGACAGAAAGCTCCTACAATGAGCAGTTCTTC
TRBJ2-5,.,TRBV14,TRBD1,CASSQDIGRGLGETQYF,TGTGCCAGCAGCCAAGATATCGGCAGGGGGCTTGGAGAGACCCAGTACTTC
TRBJ2-3,.,TRBV5-6,TRBD1,CASSLATGEGTDTQYF,TGTGCCAGCAGCTTGGCCACAGGGGAAGGGACAGATACGCAGTATTTT
TRBJ2-3,once,TRBV25-1,.,CASSDNTGLITDTQYF,TGTGCCAGCAGTGATAACACAGGGCTCATCACAGATACGCAGTATTTT
TRBJ1-5,.,TRBV28,TRBD1,CASSLRGQGDIHF,TGTGCCAGCAGTTTAAGGGGACAGGGAGATATCCATTTT
TRBJ2-7,.,TRBV7-6,.,CASSPTPSSGNEQYF,TGTGCCAGCAGCCCAACCCCGTCTTCGGGCAACGAGCAGTACTTC
TRBJ2-3,once,TRBV7-6,.,CASSPFADTQYF,TGTGCCAGCAGCCCCTTTGCAGATACGCAGTATTTT
TRBJ2-7,once,TRBV7-6,.,CASSLLGYEQYF,TGTGCCAGCAGCTTACTGGGCTACGAGCAGTACTTC
TRBJ1-2,.,TRBV15,TRBD1,CATSRDTGQAMNGYTF,TGTGCCACCAGCAGAGACACGGGACAGGCCATGAATGGCTACACCTTC
TRBJ2-3,once,TRBV9,TRBD2,CASSVGNGGGTTDTQYF,TGTGCCAGCAGCGTAGGTAACGGCGGGGGGACCACAGATACGCAGTATTTT
TRBJ1-2,.,TRBV9,TRBD1,CASSVGDRGSLYGYTF,TGTGCCAGCAGCGTAGGAGACAGGGGATCGCTTTATGGCTACACCTTC
TRBJ1-4,.,TRBV9,TRBD1,CASSVTTGDEKLFF,TGTGCCAGCAGCGTCACGACAGGGGATGAAAAACTGTTTTTT
TRBJ2-7,once,TRBV27,.,CASSYRGSHEQYF,TGTGCCAGCAGTTACCGAGGGAGCCACGAGCAGTACTTC
TRBJ2-3,.,TRBV7-9,.,CASSLVHTGTDTQYF,TGTGCCAGCAGCTTAGTGCACACCGGCACAGATACGCAGTATTTT
TRBJ2-5,.,TRBV29-1,.,CSVAGGRSSRAQQETQYF,TGCAGCGTTGCCGGGGGCCGCTCTAGTAGGGCACAACAAGAGACCCAGTACTTC
TRBJ1-4,.,TRBV15,.,CATSRDRAREKLFF,TGTGCCACCAGCAGAGACAGGGCCAGGGAAAAACTGTTTTTT
TRBJ2-2,few,TRBV5-1,TRBD2,CASSLGAGRTKTGELFF,TGCGCCAGCAGCTTGGGAGCGGGGCGGACAAAGACCGGGGAGCTGTTTTTT
TRBJ1-6,.,TRBV18,.,CASSPGVRDLHF,TGTGCCAGCTCACCAGGGGTGAGGGACCTCCACTTT
TRBJ1-2,.,TRBV10-2,.,CASSENAPANYGYTF,TGCGCCAGCAGTGAGAACGCGCCTGCTAACTATGGCTACACCTTC
TRBJ1-1,.,TRBV6-6,.,CASSMTGAEAFF,TGTGCCAGCAGCATGACCGGGGCAGAAGCTTTCTTT